This T cell receptor beta chain was retrieved from a study of regulatory T cells in long-lasting Graves disease (dated by TCRdb to the early 2020s). A note on the overall study: Persistent Graves' disease meant more than 5 years of antithyroid drug treatment with TSH receptor autoantibodies that stayed positive. This study used TCR sequencing and RNA sequencing of peripheral blood to compare persistent Graves' disease patients against newly diagnosed Graves' disease patients. The study took place in China and was registered as a clinical trial. A total of 33 samples were covered by TCR sequencing, comprising approximately 13 persistent and about 20 newly diagnosed Graves' disease patients. Persistent Graves' disease patients in the clinical cohort had taken antithyroid drugs for roughly ten years on average. The investigation overall reported the following: Only the TCR beta chain was sequenced and analyzed. Only peripheral blood was studied, because thyroid tissue, the primary lesion, was inaccessible. Compared with newly diagnosed patients, persistent Graves' disease patients had lower TCR Shannon entropy and fewer highly expanded clones, which suggests clonal expansion. As a limitation, the authors acknowledged that the small sample size may reduce accuracy. Persistent patients shared more public clonotypes among themselves (around 2,500) than newly diagnosed patients did (about 970). TRBV28, TRBJ1-2 and TRBJ2-5 were preferentially used in persistent disease, while TRBV20-1 and TRBJ2-1 were favored in newly diagnosed disease.

In the paper's terms, the time point label means: persistent/refractory GD, antithyroid drugs over 5 years with positive TRAb. For both TCR sequencing and RNA sequencing, RNA was extracted from PBMCs in TRIzol. Graves' disease was diagnosed according to American Thyroid Association guidelines. The patients came from an endocrinology department in Xi'an, China. From each patient, nine milliliters of peripheral blood was collected into an EDTA anticoagulant tube. Ficoll Paque Plus density gradient separation was used to isolate PBMCs, and no additional T cell sorting was done. RNA quality was checked with an Agilent 2100 Bioanalyzer and agarose gel, and concentration with a NanoDrop 2000. The CDR3 has 15 amino acids, counting the end cysteine and phenylalanine. Only the CDR3 region is kept as DNA, spanning 45 bases read in frame from base 1. V is cut by 7 bases and J by 4 bases, and the space between the germline ends is 18 bases. From a lookup of the germline V gene, CDR1 and CDR2 are MDHEN and SYDVKM.

This clonotype was seen a handful of times. This clone's antigen is unknown. No much larger clone is present one base from it, and per-base qualities are unavailable. The receptor library was made with multiplex PCR. The reads were generated on an Illumina HiSeq 4000. CDR3 regions were amplified by Arm-PCR with iRepertoire HTBI primers to construct TCR beta libraries. Gel purification was performed on PCR products prior to sequencing. The published analysis was carried out like this. A total of fewer than 70 TRBV and under 15 TRBJ segments were identified across samples and were used for gene usage analysis of CDR3 amino acid clonotypes. COPE and FqMerger were used to merge the filtered high-quality paired reads into contigs. BLAST was used to align contigs to IMGT TRBV, TRBD and TRBJ reference genes, with CDR3 defined following IMGT. Clonotypes above 0.1% frequency were classified as highly expanded clones. Repertoire diversity was measured by Shannon entropy, and V-J evenness by the Gini coefficient. Clonotypes shared by more than one individual were considered public. Using fastp trimming at Q25 and MiXCR clonotype assembly, TCRdb reanalyzed the public sequencing data and kept in-frame beta chains. When rows share a CDR3 protein, they turn into one entry using the most common DNA and genes. The V and J calls were determined by TCRdb, not by the authors. The table for this sample lists around 450,000 distinct CDR3 sequences; 20% to 25% of them were counted only once. The top ten clones comprise less than 9% of the sample.

The rearrangement joined TRBV28 to TRBJ2-3; a weak D assignment points to TRBD2 (7 bases agree). The clonotype comes from a female donor with Graves disease. Here the sequenced sample was peripheral blood mononuclear cells (PBMCs), taken when the disease was refractory, from a patient treated with antithyroid drugs. The CDR3 in this case is CASKIGGASADTQYF. The nucleotide sequence reads TGTGCCAGCAAAATAGGGGGGGCCAGCGCAGATACGCAGTATTTT.